This T cell receptor (beta chain) was found in a study of shared clonotypes between healthy human individuals. In the study overall: A few men and a couple of women, aged 18 to 49, were donors.

A single count supports this clone. V was cut by 4 bases and J by 0 bases, with 10 bases left in between. Germline CDR1 and CDR2: SGHTA and FQGTGA. The CDR3 totals 15 residues. Generated by immunoSEQ multiplex PCR, the TCRdb table keeps only in-frame clones and is missing some. The sample includes under 750,000 clones, about two thirds of them seen just once. The sample was memory CD4+ T cells sorted from blood. Noted subset: CD45RA-negative fraction. This chain joins TRBV7-3 and TRBJ2-1; no clear D. This sequence originates from a woman in her thirties in good health. The CDR3 DNA reads TGTGCCAGCAGCTCCGGGCTGAGCTCCTACAATGAGCAGTTCTTC. Its translation: CASSSGLSSYNEQFF.